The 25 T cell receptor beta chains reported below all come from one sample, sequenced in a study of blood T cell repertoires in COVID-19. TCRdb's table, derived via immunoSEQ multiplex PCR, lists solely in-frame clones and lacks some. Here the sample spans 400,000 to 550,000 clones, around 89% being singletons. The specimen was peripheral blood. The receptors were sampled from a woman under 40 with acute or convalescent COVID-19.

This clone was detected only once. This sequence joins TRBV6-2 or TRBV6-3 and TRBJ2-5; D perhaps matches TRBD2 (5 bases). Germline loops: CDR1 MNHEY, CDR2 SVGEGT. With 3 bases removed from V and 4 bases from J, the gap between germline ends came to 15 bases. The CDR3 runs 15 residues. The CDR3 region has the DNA TGTGCCAGCAGTTATTTTTCAGGAGGAGGAGAGACCCAGTACTTC. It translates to CASSYFSGGGETQYF.

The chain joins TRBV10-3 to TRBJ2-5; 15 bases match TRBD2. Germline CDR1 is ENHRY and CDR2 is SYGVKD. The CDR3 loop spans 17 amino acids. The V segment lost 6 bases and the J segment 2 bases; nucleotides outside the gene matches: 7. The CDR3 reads CAISEPGLAGGQETQYF. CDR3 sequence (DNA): TGTGCCATCAGCGAACCGGGACTAGCGGGAGGACAAGAGACCCAGTACTTC.

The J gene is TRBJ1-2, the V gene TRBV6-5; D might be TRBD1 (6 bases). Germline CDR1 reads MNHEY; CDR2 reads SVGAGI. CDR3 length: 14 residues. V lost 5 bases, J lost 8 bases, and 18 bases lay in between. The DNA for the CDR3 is TGTGCCAGCAGTAGAGATACAGGGATGGGGGGCTACACCTTC. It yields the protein CASSRDTGMGGYTF.

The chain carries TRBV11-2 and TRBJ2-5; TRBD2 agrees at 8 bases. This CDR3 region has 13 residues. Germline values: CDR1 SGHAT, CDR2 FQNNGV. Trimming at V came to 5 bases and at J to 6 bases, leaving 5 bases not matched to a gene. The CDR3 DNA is TGTGCCAGCAGCCCGAGCGGGGGAAAGACCCAGTACTTC. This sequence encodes CASSPSGGKTQYF.

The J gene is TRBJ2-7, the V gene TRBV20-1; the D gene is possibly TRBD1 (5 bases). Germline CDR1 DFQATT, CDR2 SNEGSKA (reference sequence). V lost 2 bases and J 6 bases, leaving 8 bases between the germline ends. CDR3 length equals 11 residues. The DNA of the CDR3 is TGCAGTGCTAGACAGGGTGGCGAGCAGTACTTC. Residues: CSARQGGEQYF.

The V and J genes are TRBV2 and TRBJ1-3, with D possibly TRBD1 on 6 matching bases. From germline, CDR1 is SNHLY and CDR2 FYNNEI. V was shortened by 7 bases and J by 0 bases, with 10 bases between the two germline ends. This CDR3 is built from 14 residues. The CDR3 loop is CASIDRRSGNTIYF. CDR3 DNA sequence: TGTGCCAGCATAGACAGGCGCTCTGGAAACACCATATATTTT.

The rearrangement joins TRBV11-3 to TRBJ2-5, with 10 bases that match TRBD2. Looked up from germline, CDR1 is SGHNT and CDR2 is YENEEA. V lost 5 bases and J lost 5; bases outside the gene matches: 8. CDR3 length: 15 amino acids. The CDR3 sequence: CASSPRTSGVETQYF. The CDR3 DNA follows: TGTGCCAGCAGCCCAAGAACTAGCGGGGTCGAGACCCAGTACTTC.

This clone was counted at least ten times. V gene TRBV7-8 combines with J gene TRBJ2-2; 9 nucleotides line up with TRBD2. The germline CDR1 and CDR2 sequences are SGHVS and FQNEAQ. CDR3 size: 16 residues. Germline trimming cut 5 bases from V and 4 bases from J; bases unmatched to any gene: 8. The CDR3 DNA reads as TGTGCCAGCAGCCGCCGAGCGGGGGGAACCACCGGGGAGCTGTTTTTT. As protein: CASSRRAGGTTGELFF. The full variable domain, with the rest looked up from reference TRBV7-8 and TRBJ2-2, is GAGVSQSPRYKVAKRGQDVALRCDPISGHVSLFWYQQALGQGPEFLTYFQNEAQLDKSGLPSDRFFAERPEGSVSTLKIQRTQQEDSAVYLCASSRRAGGTTGELFFGEGSRLTVL.

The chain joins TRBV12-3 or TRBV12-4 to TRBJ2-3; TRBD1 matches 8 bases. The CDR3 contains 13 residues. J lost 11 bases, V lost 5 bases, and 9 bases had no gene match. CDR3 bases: TGTGCCAGCAGTCCTCTGGCAGGGGGCGGGCAGTATTTT. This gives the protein CASSPLAGGGQYF.

The CDR3 DNA follows: TGTGCCAGCAGTAAGAGCACGTCCAGCACAGATACGCAGTATTTT. It is translated as CASSKSTSSTDTQYF. The J gene is TRBJ2-3, the V gene TRBV7-2; D unresolved. The CDR3 loop spans 15 amino acids. Trimming pared 6 bases from V and 0 bases from J, leaving 13 bases between. Germline V lookup: CDR1 SGHTA, CDR2 FQGNSA.

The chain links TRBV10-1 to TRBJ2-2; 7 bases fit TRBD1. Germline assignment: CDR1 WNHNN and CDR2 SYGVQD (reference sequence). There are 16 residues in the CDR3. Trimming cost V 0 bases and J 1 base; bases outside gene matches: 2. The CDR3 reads CASSESRTGNTGELFF. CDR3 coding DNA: TGCGCCAGCAGTGAGTCCCGGACAGGGAACACCGGGGAGCTGTTTTTT.

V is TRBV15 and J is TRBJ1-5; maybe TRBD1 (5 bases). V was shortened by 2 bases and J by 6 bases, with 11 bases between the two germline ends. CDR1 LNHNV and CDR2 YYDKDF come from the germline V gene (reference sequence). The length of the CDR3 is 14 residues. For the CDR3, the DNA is TGTGCCACCAGCAGAAGCCAGGGAGGTCAGCCCCAGCATTTT. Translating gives CATSRSQGGQPQHF.

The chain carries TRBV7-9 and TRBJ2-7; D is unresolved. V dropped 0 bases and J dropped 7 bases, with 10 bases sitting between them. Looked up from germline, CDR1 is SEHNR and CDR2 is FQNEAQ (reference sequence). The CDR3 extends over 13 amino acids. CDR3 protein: CASSLAWWQEQYF. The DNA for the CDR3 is TGTGCCAGCAGCTTAGCCTGGTGGCAAGAGCAGTACTTC.

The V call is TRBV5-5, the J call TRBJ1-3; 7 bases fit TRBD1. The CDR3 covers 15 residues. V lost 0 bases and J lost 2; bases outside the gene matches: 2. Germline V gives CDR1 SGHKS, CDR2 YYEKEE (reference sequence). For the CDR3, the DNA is TGTGCCAGCAGCTTGGACCAGGGGGCTGGAAACACCATATATTTT. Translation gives CASSLDQGAGNTIYF.

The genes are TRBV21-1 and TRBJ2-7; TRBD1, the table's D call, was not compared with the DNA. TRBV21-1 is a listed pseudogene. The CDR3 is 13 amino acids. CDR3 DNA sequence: TGTGCCAGCAGCCCAATAGGGGGTGACGAGCAGTACTTC. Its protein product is CASSPIGGDEQYF.

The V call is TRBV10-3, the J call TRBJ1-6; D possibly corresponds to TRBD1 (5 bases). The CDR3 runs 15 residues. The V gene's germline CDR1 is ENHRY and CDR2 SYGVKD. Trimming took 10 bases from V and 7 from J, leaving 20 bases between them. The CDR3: CATQKTGESNSPLHF. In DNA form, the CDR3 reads TGTGCCACCCAAAAGACGGGGGAGAGCAATTCACCCCTCCACTTT.

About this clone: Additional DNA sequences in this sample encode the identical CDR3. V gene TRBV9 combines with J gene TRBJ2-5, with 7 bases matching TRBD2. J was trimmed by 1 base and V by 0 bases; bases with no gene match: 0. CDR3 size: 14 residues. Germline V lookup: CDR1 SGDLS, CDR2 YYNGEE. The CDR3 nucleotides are TGTGCCAGCAGCGTAGCGGGGGGCCAAGAGACCCAGTACTTC. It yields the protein CASSVAGGQETQYF.

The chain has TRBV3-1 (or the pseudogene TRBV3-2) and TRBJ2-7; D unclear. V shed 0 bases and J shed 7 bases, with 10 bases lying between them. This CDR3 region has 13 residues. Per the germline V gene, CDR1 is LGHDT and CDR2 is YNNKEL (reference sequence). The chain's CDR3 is CASSQDLKREQYF. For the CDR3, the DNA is TGTGCCAGCAGCCAAGATCTGAAACGGGAGCAGTACTTC.

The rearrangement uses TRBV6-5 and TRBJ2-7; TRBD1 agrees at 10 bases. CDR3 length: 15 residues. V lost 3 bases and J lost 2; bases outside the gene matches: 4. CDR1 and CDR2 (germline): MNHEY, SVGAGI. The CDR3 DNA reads TGTGCCAGCAGTTATAGGGACAGGGGAACCTACGAGCAGTACTTC. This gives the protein CASSYRDRGTYEQYF.

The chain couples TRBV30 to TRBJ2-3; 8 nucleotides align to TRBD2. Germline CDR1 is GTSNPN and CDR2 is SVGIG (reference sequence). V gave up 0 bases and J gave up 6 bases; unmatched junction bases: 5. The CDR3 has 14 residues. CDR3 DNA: TGTGCCTGGAGTGTAGGGACTAGTAGCGATACGCAGTATTTT. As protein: CAWSVGTSSDTQYF.

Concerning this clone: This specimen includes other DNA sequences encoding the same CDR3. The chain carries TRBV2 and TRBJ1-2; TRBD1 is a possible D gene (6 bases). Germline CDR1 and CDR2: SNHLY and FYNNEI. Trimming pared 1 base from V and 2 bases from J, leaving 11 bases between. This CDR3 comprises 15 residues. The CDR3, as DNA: TGTGCCAGCAGTGAAGGACAGGATCTGAACTATGGCTACACCTTC. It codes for CASSEGQDLNYGYTF.

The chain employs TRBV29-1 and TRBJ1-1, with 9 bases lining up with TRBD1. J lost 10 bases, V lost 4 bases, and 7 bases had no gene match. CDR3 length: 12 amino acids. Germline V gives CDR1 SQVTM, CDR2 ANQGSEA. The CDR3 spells CSVVQGASVAFF. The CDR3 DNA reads TGCAGCGTTGTACAGGGGGCGTCCGTAGCTTTCTTT.

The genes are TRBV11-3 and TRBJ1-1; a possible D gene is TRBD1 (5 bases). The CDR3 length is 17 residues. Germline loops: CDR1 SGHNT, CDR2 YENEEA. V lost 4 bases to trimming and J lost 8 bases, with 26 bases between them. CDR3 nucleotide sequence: TGTGCCAGCAGCTCCTCCGACAGCTTCTTATCCCCCTTAGAAGCTTTCTTT. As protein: CASSSSDSFLSPLEAFF.

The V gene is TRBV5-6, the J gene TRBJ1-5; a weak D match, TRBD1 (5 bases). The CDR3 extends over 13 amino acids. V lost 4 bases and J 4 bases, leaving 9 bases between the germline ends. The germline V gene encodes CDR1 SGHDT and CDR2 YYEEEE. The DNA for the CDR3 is TGTGCCAGCAGCCGGGGGAGGAATCAGCCCCAGCATTTT. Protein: CASSRGRNQPQHF.

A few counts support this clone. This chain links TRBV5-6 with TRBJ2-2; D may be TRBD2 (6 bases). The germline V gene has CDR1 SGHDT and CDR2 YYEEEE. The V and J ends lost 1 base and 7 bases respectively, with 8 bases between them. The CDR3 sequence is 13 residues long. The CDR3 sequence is CASSLLEGGELFF. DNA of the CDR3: TGTGCCAGCAGCTTGCTGGAGGGCGGGGAGCTGTTTTTT.